Sequencing of this T cell receptor (beta chain) was carried out in a study of blood T cells in healthy people across ages. Study-level findings and limits: Naive and antigen-experienced cells were not separated, limiting conclusive comparison.

This clonotype was picked up many times. No antigen is known for it. Through a sample-barcoded 5' primer and a J-beta primer mix, a second PCR was run for roughly 6 to 12 cycles. TCRdb used MiXCR to reprocess the 5' RACE reads, holding one entry per CDR3 protein. The data show around 1,900,000 distinct CDR3 sequences, with approximately 40% seen just once and 23% held by the top ten. The CDR3 length is 12 residues. Looked up from germline, CDR1 is DFQATT and CDR2 is SNEGSKA (reference sequence). V dropped 6 bases and J dropped 2 bases, with 9 bases sitting between them. V and J are TRBV20-1 and TRBJ2-3; D gene uncertain. The source is a human donor in good health. Source material: blood. The CDR3 reads CSASQNTDTQYF. The CDR3 nucleotides are TGCAGTGCCAGCCAGAACACAGATACGCAGTATTTT.